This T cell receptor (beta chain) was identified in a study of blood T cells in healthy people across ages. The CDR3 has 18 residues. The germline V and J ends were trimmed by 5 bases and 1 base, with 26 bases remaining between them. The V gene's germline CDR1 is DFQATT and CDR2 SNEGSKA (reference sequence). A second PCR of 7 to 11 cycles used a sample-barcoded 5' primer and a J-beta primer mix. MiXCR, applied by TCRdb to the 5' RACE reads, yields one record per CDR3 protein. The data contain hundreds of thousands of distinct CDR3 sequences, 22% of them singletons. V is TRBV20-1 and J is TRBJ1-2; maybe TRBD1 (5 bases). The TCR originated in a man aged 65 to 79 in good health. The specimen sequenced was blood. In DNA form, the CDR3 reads TGCAGTGCTCCGACAGACGGGCAGGATAACCTGTTTAACTATGGCTACACCTTC. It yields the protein CSAPTDGQDNLFNYGYTF.